The present entry profiles one TCR beta chain with its context. Trimming took 4 bases from V and 1 from J; bases not matched to a gene: 6. CDR1 and CDR2 from the germline V gene are SGHKS and YYEKEE (reference sequence). CDR3 length: 16 amino acids. This sample was included in a study of glioma-infiltrating T cells after dendritic cell vaccination. Overall study: Samples are from glioblastoma patients in Phase I and II dendritic cell vaccine trials. At biweekly intervals, patients got three intradermal dendritic cell vaccine injections.

Selection required adequate fresh-frozen tumor tissue plus more than two years' survival data. TCRB CDR3 was amplified from 2 ug genomic DNA or less. Libraries were prepared by immunoSEQ multiplex PCR; TCRdb keeps only in-frame clonotypes and omits some of them. The table has over 80,000 clones, over 85% seen once. The sequence came from a human donor with glioblastoma. V usage is TRBV5-5 and J usage is TRBJ2-5, with TRBD1 matching over 11 bases. The sequencing here drew on blood, taken before dendritic cell vaccination. The CDR3 nucleotides are TGTGCCAGCAGCCTAGGACAGGGGGCCTCCCAAGAGACCCAGTACTTC. Protein sequence: CASSLGQGASQETQYF. The full variable domain, with the rest looked up from reference TRBV5-5 and TRBJ2-5, is DAGVTQSPTHLIKTRGQQVTLRCSPISGHKSVSWYQQVLGQGPQFIFQYYEKEERGRGNFPDRFSARQFPNYSSELNVNALLLGDSALYLCASSLGQGASQETQYFGPGTRLLVL.